A single sample is the source of the 11 T cell receptor beta chains below, sequenced in a study of regulatory T cells in long-lasting Graves disease. Time point defined: persistent/refractory GD, antithyroid drugs over 5 years with positive TRAb. Extracted PBMC RNA gave rise to the TCR library. The authors built TCR beta libraries using iRepertoire HTBI primers and Arm-PCR of CDR3 regions. TCRdb fed the multiplex PCR reads into MiXCR, producing one record per CDR3 protein. The data hold fewer than 400,000 distinct CDR3 sequences, with around 20% observed a single time. The sequencing here drew on peripheral blood mononuclear cells (PBMCs), taken when the disease was refractory, from a patient treated with antithyroid drugs. The receptors originated from a female donor with Graves disease.

This clonotype came up a few times. V gene TRBV24-1 combines with J gene TRBJ2-1, with TRBD1 identical over 7 bases. With 3 bases clipped from V and 5 bases from J, the junction kept 6 bases outside the gene matches. Germline V gives CDR1 KGHDR, CDR2 SFDVKD. The CDR3 runs to 15 residues. DNA of the CDR3: TGTGCCACCAGTGATGCCGGGACAGTGGACAATGAGCAGTTCTTC. This gives the protein CATSDAGTVDNEQFF.

This clonotype was recorded only once. CDR3 sequence (DNA): TGTGCCATCAGTTCGGAGCCTAGCAATCAGCCCCAGCATTTT. Translating it yields CAISSEPSNQPQHF. The gene calls are TRBV10-3 and TRBJ1-5, with no clear D. This CDR3 region has 14 residues. Trimming stripped 5 bases from V and 0 bases from J, with 8 bases between. CDR1 is ENHRY and CDR2 is SYGVKD in the germline V gene.

The rearrangement joins TRBV7-3 to TRBJ2-7; the D is unclear. Germline loops: CDR1 SGHTA, CDR2 FQGTGA. The CDR3 spans 12 residues. V was clipped by 3 bases and J by 6 bases, with 9 bases between them. The CDR3 DNA reads as TGTGCCAGCAGCTTCAGTTCGGGCGAGCAGTACTTC. The encoded protein is CASSFSSGEQYF.

At least ten counts were recorded for this clonotype. The chain carries TRBV5-1 and TRBJ1-2; D unclear. This CDR3 is 14 amino acids long. V shed 2 bases and J shed 3 bases, with 11 bases lying between them. Germline V gene lookup returns CDR1 SGHRS and CDR2 YFSETQ. The CDR3 nucleotides are TGCGCCAGCAGCTTAAACAGACCACACTATGGCTACACCTTC. Translated, it gives CASSLNRPHYGYTF.

This chain links TRBV6-1 with TRBJ2-7; D may be TRBD2 (5 bases). Looked up from germline, CDR1 is MNHNS and CDR2 is SASEGT. The CDR3 extends over 15 amino acids. Trimming removed 7 bases from V and 0 bases from J, with 16 bases in between. The CDR3 DNA is TGTGCCAGCACGGGATGGACCGCGAGCTCCTACGAGCAGTACTTC. It specifies CASTGWTASSYEQYF.

The chain employs TRBV5-1 and TRBJ2-3; perhaps TRBD2 as D (6 bases). Germline V lookup: CDR1 SGHRS, CDR2 YFSETQ. Trimming took 1 base from V and 0 from J, leaving 9 bases between them. CDR3 size: 15 residues. The CDR3 loop reads CASSLRGFSTDTQYF. The DNA for the CDR3 is TGCGCCAGCAGCTTGCGGGGGTTTAGCACAGATACGCAGTATTTT.

V gene TRBV30 combines with J gene TRBJ1-1, with D tentatively TRBD1 (6 bases). This CDR3 contains 14 residues. Trimming stripped 1 base from V and 4 bases from J, with 13 bases between. The V gene's germline CDR1 is GTSNPN and CDR2 SVGIG (reference sequence). CDR3 bases: TGTGCCTGGAGTGGCCAGGGGAGGGCCACTGAAGCTTTCTTT. Its protein is CAWSGQGRATEAFF.

On this clonotype: A read error is possible here, since a much larger clone lies one base away. The V gene is TRBV6-9, the J gene TRBJ1-2; D ambiguous. This CDR3 has 13 amino acids. CDR1 and CDR2 from the germline V gene are MNHGY and SVAAGI. DNA for the CDR3: TGTGCCAGCAGTTCGGGGTCCGATTATGGCTACGCCTTC. This codes for CASSSGSDYGYAF.

There are many counts of this clonotype. The V call is TRBV24-1, the J call TRBJ1-5, with a possible D match to TRBD1 (5 bases). From germline, CDR1 is KGHDR and CDR2 SFDVKD. The CDR3 contains 13 residues. Trimming removed 6 bases from V and 3 bases from J, with 8 bases in between. The CDR3 nucleotides read TGTGCCACCAGTTTGACAGACAATCAGCCCCAGCATTTT. It codes for CATSLTDNQPQHF.

This rearrangement joins TRBV20-1 to TRBJ1-5; D not certain. The CDR3 extends over 15 amino acids. Per germline, CDR1 DFQATT and CDR2 SNEGSKA (reference sequence). V lost 0 bases to trimming and J lost 3 bases, with 12 bases between them. In DNA form, the CDR3 reads TGCAGTGCTAGAGATCGGACGGGCTTCAATCAGCCCCAGCATTTT. Amino acid sequence: CSARDRTGFNQPQHF.

On this clonotype: This could be a read error, since a much larger clone is one nucleotide away. The rearrangement joins TRBV7-9 to TRBJ2-5; TRBD2 might be the D (5 bases). This CDR3 region has 13 residues. Germline V CDR1 and CDR2: SEHNR, FQNEAQ (reference sequence). DNA of the CDR3: TGTGCCAGCAGCTCGGGCGGGCAAGAGGCCCAGTACTTC. As protein: CASSSGGQEAQYF.